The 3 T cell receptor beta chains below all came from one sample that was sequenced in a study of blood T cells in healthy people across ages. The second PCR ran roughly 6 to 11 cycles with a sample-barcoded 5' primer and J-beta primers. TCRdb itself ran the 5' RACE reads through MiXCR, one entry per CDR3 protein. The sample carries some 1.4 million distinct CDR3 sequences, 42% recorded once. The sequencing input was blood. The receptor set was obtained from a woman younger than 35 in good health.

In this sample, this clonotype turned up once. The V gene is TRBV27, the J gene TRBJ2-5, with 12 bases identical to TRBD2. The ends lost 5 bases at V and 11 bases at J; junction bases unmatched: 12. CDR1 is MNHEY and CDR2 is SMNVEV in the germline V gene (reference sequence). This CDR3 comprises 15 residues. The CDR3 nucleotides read TGTGCCAGCAGTCGTACACTAGCGGGAGGTGGAGAGCAGTACTTC. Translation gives CASSRTLAGGGEQYF.

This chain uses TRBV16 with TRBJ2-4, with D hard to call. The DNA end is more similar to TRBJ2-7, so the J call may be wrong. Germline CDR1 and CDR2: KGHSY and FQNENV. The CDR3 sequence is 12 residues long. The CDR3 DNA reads TGTGCCAGCAGCCAATCGTCGGACGAGCAGTACTTC. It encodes CASSQSSDEQYF.

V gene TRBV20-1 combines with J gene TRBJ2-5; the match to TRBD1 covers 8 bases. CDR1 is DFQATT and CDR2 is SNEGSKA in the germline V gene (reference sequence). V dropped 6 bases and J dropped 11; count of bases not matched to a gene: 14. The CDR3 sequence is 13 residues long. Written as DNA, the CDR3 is TGCAGTGCCCGGACAGGGCCAGCGAATGAGCAGTACTTC. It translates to CSARTGPANEQYF.